Listed below are T cell receptor beta chains from one sample, sequenced in a study of T cells in Graves' hyperthyroidism and ophthalmopathy. In TCRdb, the multiplex PCR reads were re-called with MiXCR into one record per CDR3 protein. The data hold some 690,000 distinct CDR3 sequences, with approximately 15% observed a single time. Sequenced: blood. The receptors shown here come from a man aged 50 to 60 with Graves' hyperthyroidism. Both conserved end residues are trimmed from each CDR3. Clone size is shown for a subset of rows, as once, few, many or a class of expanded clone.

v_call clone_size cdr3_aa
TRBV2 many ASSLGLQPYEQY
TRBV7-8 many ASSPGQGVGQPQH
TRBV7-3 many ASSLTSLETQY
TRBV27 many ASSRSAGQFYNSPLH
TRBV30 many AWSVQDGNNEQF
TRBV28 many ASTVTGGLYEQY
TRBV9 many ASSPGTSSLDEQF
TRBV28 many ASSSPTGGLAAQY
TRBV6-1 - ASSLTQRQGSYGYT
TRBV6-1 - ASSIRGTSGNNEQF
TRBV11-2 many ASSLGRTSGSTDTQY
TRBV29-1 many SAGQAKETQY
TRBV9 few ASSAGGLINQPQH
TRBV18 many ASSHQPETQY
TRBV9 few ASSANRQGRVTEAF
TRBV7-2 - ASSRQLIAGGETQY
TRBV20-1 - SASRDGNTGELF
TRBV28 many ASSFSSAPSNEQF
TRBV9 few ASSVSGREKTGELF
TRBV20-1 once SASYGQRSYEQY
TRBV29-1 few SAEGLAGVDTQY
TRBV2 many ASNRQGQNTEAF
TRBV28 many ASSPLLQDGSPDTQY
TRBV5-1 many ASSLDREQNSYEQY
TRBV27 many ASSFRGGGLNTEAF
TRBV12-3/TRBV12-4 many ASSLRRPPNNEQF
TRBV6-2/TRBV6-3 - ATRDRARYGYT
TRBV7-3 - ASSYAFYEQY
TRBV12-3/TRBV12-4 - ASSPWGQGDNEQF
TRBV30 - AWSGDRNSGNTIY
TRBV11-1 many ASSEPGAIVAEAF